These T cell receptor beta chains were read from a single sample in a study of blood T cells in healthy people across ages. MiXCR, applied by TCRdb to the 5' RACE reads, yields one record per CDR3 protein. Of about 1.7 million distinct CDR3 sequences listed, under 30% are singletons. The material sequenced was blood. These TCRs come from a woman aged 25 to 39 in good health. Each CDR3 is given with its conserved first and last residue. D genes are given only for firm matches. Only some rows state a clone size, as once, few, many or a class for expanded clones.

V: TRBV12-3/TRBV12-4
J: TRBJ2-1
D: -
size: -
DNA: TGTGCCAGCAGTGGGGGTGTTAGAGGGGACAATGAGCAGTTCTTC
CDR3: CASSGGVRGDNEQFF

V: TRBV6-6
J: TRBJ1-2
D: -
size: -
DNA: TGTGCCAGCAGTACTCGGGCCAGTAACTATGGCTACACCTTC
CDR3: CASSTRASNYGYTF

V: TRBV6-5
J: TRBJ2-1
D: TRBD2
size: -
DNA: TGTGCCGGCAGGCGACTAGCGAGCTACAATGAGCAGTTCTTC
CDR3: CAGRRLASYNEQFF

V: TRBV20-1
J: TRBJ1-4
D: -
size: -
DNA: TGCAGTGCTAGAGATTCTACTGGGGCGCGGGCTAATGAAAAACTGTTTTTT
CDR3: CSARDSTGARANEKLFF

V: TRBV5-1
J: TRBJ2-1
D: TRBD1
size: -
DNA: TGCGCCAGCAGCAAGGACAGGGGGGCGAATGAGCAGTTCTTC
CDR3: CASSKDRGANEQFF

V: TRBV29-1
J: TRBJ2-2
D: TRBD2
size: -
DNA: TGCAGCGTGGTGACTAGCGGGAAGGCCGGCACCGGGGAGCTGTTTTTT
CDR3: CSVVTSGKAGTGELFF

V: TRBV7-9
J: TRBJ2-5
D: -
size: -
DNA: TGTGCCAGCAGCTTAGCGAGCCTGAAAGAGACCCAGTACTTC
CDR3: CASSLASLKETQYF

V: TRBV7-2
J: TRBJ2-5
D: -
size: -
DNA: TGTGCCAGCAGCTCGGAAGGTACCATCCAAGAGACCCAGTACTTC
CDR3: CASSSEGTIQETQYF

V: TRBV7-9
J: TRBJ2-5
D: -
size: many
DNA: TGTGCCAGCAGCTTAGTGACGCCTAAAGAGACCCAGTACTTC
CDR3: CASSLVTPKETQYF

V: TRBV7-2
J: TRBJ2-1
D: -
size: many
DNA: TGTGCCAGCAGCTTAGATCTCAGCAATTACAATGAGCAGTTCTTC
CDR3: CASSLDLSNYNEQFF

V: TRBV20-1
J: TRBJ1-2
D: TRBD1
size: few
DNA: TGCAGTGCTGGGACAGGGAACAACTATGGCTACACCTTC
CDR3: CSAGTGNNYGYTF

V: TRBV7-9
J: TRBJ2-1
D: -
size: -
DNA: TGTGCCAGCAGCTTAGCGCTGACGGGAGTGAAAAATGAGCAGTTCTTC
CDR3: CASSLALTGVKNEQFF

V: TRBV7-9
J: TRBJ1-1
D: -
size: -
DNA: TGTGCCAGCAGCTTAGGTTGGGGGGCTACGAACACTGAAGCTTTCTTT
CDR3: CASSLGWGATNTEAFF

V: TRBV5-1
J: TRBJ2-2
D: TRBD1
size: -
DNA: TGCGCCAGCAGACGGACAGGGGCCGACACCGGGGAGCTGTTTTTT
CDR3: CASRRTGADTGELFF

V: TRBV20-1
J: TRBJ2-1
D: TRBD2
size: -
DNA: TGCAGTGCCCCAACTAGCGGCAGTTCAACCTGCAATGAGCAGTTCTTC
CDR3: CSAPTSGSSTCNEQFF

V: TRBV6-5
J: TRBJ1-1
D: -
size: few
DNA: TGTGCCAGCACTGGGGATCGCTCCCTGGGCACTGAAGCTTTCTTT
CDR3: CASTGDRSLGTEAFF